The 27 T cell receptor beta chains listed next were all sequenced from one sample in a study of human T cells and chemical hapten exposure. Unfractionated whole blood was the source of the extracted total RNA. TCRdb used MiXCR to reprocess the 5' RACE reads, holding one entry per CDR3 protein. The sample records some 78,000 distinct CDR3 sequences, roughly 7.7% being singletons. The receptors derive from a male donor in good health.

This clonotype turned up a few times. This chain connects TRBV7-8 to TRBJ1-2; D gene uncertain. The V end was cut by 5 bases, the J end by 2 bases, with 9 bases between. CDR1 is SGHVS, CDR2 FQNEAQ, per germline. The CDR3 length is 13 residues. The CDR3 DNA follows: TGTGCCAGCAGCCCCCAGCCAAACTATGGCTACACCTTC. It is translated as CASSPQPNYGYTF.

This clonotype was found many times. The chain employs TRBV5-1 and TRBJ2-3; D gene ambiguous. This CDR3 contains 11 residues. V dropped 4 bases and J dropped 2 bases, with 2 bases sitting between them. In germline, CDR1 is SGHRS, CDR2 YFSETQ. CDR3 DNA sequence: TGCGCCAGCAGCGACACAGATACGCAGTATTTT. Amino acids: CASSDTDTQYF.

This clonotype was seen more than once but under ten times. The rearrangement uses TRBV14 and TRBJ1-1; D remains unclear. There are 14 residues in the CDR3. Deletions cut 1 base from V and 1 base from J, with 7 bases between. From germline, CDR1 is SGHDN and CDR2 FVKESK. The CDR3 region has the DNA TGTGCCAGCAGCCAAGCACACCCGAACACTGAAGCTTTCTTT. Protein: CASSQAHPNTEAFF. Combining the CDR3 with reference TRBV14 and TRBJ1-1 gives the whole variable domain EAGVTQFPSHSVIEKGQTVTLRCDPISGHDNLYWYRRVMGKEIKFLLHFVKESKQDESGMPNNRFLAERTGGTYSTLKVQPAELEDSGVYFCASSQAHPNTEAFFGQGTRLTVV.

The chain has TRBV19 and TRBJ1-6; 7 nucleotides agree with TRBD1. V dropped 4 bases and J dropped 7; count of bases not matched to a gene: 10. The CDR3 spans 16 residues. Germline assignment: CDR1 LNHDA and CDR2 SQIVND (reference sequence). The CDR3 here is CASSTDLVRGNSPLHF. In DNA form, the CDR3 reads TGTGCCAGTAGTACAGATCTCGTCAGGGGGAATTCACCCCTCCACTTT. Supplemented by reference TRBV19 and TRBJ1-6, the full variable domain reads DGGITQSPKYLFRKEGQNVTLSCEQNLNHDAMYWYRQDPGQGLRLIYYSQIVNDFQKGDIAEGYSVSREKKESFPLTVTSAQKNPTAFYLCASSTDLVRGNSPLHFGNGTRLTVT.

In this sample, this clonotype turned up a few times. V gene TRBV19 combines with J gene TRBJ2-3, with D possibly being TRBD1 or TRBD2 (5 bases each). Germline V CDR1 and CDR2: LNHDA, SQIVND (reference sequence). The CDR3 is 16 amino acids. V lost 1 base, J lost 5 bases, and 16 bases lay in between. Here the CDR3 reads CASSIVGAGLGDTQYF. In DNA form, the CDR3 reads TGTGCCAGTAGTATAGTCGGGGCAGGGTTGGGAGATACGCAGTATTTT.

This clonotype showed up many times. The chain joins TRBV20-1 to TRBJ1-1; D remains unclear. Trimming removed 0 bases at V and 4 bases at J, with 18 bases between. The CDR3 spans 16 residues. Germline-derived CDR1 and CDR2 are DFQATT and SNEGSKA (reference sequence). This CDR3 reads CSARDPHLRLGTEAFF. For the CDR3, the DNA is TGCAGTGCTAGAGATCCCCACTTGCGGTTGGGCACTGAAGCTTTCTTT.

This clonotype came up many times. The chain carries TRBV2 and TRBJ2-7; the match to TRBD2 covers 11 bases. From germline, CDR1 is SNHLY and CDR2 FYNNEI. The V gene end was trimmed by 8 bases and the J gene end by 0 bases; junction bases not matched to a gene: 6. This CDR3 has 15 residues. Here the CDR3 reads CASGASGGLSYEQYF. CDR3 nucleotide sequence: TGTGCCAGCGGGGCTAGCGGGGGGCTCTCCTACGAGCAGTACTTC.

This clonotype was found many times. The chain joins TRBV7-8 to TRBJ2-3, with 12 bases lining up with TRBD2. CDR3 length: 17 amino acids. Germline values: CDR1 SGHVS, CDR2 FQNEAQ. V shed 1 base, J shed 7 bases, and the junction held 9 bases outside the gene matches. The CDR3 DNA sequence: TGTGCCAGCAGCTTAGTATCTAGCGGGGGGGGAAGAAATACGCAGTATTTT. Residues: CASSLVSSGGGRNTQYF. Based on the CDR3 plus reference TRBV7-8 and TRBJ2-3, the full variable domain is GAGVSQSPRYKVAKRGQDVALRCDPISGHVSLFWYQQALGQGPEFLTYFQNEAQLDKSGLPSDRFFAERPEGSVSTLKIQRTQQEDSAVYLCASSLVSSGGGRNTQYFGPGTRLTVL.

A word on this clonotype: The junction departs from germline at one end; a sequencing error may be responsible. The chain recombines TRBV12-5 with TRBJ1-3; no clear D. This CDR3 is 17 amino acids long. Germline assignment: CDR1 LGHNT and CDR2 FRNRAP. CDR3 amino acids: CTSGWATERLPGNTIYF. The CDR3 DNA sequence: TGTACTAGTGGTTGGGCTACAGAAAGACTCCCTGGAAACACCATATATTTT.

This clonotype was seen only a few times. This chain connects TRBV7-9 to TRBJ1-4; the match to TRBD1 covers 7 bases. The CDR3 runs to 16 residues. The germline V gene encodes CDR1 SEHNR and CDR2 FQNEAQ (reference sequence). V was clipped by 1 base and J by 4 bases; unmatched bases: 6. CDR3 amino acids: CASSLGDRASNEKLFF. The DNA of the CDR3 is TGTGCCAGCAGCTTAGGCGACAGGGCGAGTAATGAAAAACTGTTTTTT.

This clonotype was observed a handful of times. The chain uses TRBV15 and TRBJ1-5; the D is unclear. The germline V and J ends were trimmed by 1 base and 7 bases, with 8 bases remaining between them. Germline CDR1 reads LNHNV; CDR2 reads YYDKDF (reference sequence). The CDR3 consists of 13 residues. The DNA of the CDR3 is TGTGCCACCAGCAGAGGGAAAACCCAGCCCCAGCATTTT. Residues: CATSRGKTQPQHF.

This clonotype has only a few counts. V usage is TRBV5-1 and J usage is TRBJ2-1; TRBD1 matches 7 bases. The V gene's germline CDR1 is SGHRS and CDR2 YFSETQ. J was trimmed by 2 bases and V by 3 bases; bases with no gene match: 8. The CDR3 runs 16 residues. The CDR3 reads CASSSRDSVPYNEQFF. The CDR3 DNA reads as TGCGCCAGCAGCTCCCGGGACAGTGTCCCCTACAATGAGCAGTTCTTC.

This clonotype was seen only a few times. V and J are TRBV4-1 and TRBJ2-7; 7 bases are shared with TRBD1. CDR1 MGHRA and CDR2 YSYEKL come from the germline V gene. The CDR3 consists of 15 residues. Unmatched junction bases numbered 8, after V lost 0 bases and J lost 6 bases. The chain's CDR3 is CASSQDGRGLFEQYF. CDR3 DNA sequence: TGCGCCAGCAGCCAAGATGGCAGGGGGTTGTTCGAGCAGTACTTC.

This clonotype was recorded at least ten times. The chain joins TRBV6-6 to TRBJ1-6, with D tentatively TRBD1 (5 bases). CDR1 and CDR2 (germline): MNHNY, SVGAGI (reference sequence). The V end was cut by 5 bases, the J end by 7 bases, with 12 bases between. The CDR3 has 14 residues. This CDR3 reads CASSPTVGNSPLHF. For the CDR3, the DNA is TGTGCCAGCAGTCCGACAGTAGGCAATTCACCCCTCCACTTT.

The chain joins TRBV3-1 to TRBJ2-7, with D maybe TRBD1 (5 bases). From germline, CDR1 is LGHDT and CDR2 YNNKEL (reference sequence). This CDR3 spans 11 amino acids. Trimming shortened V by 3 bases and J by 9 bases, and 9 bases separated the two germline ends. The CDR3 DNA reads TGTGCCAGCAGCCAGGACCAGGGGCAGTACTTC. Protein: CASSQDQGQYF.

V gene TRBV2 combines with J gene TRBJ2-7, with a weak D call TRBD2 (6 bases). This CDR3 is 15 amino acids long. Germline V gene data show CDR1 as SNHLY and CDR2 as FYNNEI. The V gene lost 3 bases and the J gene lost 2 bases, with 14 bases spanning the gap. CDR3 sequence: CASSDIVADPYEQYF. DNA for the CDR3: TGTGCCAGCAGTGATATAGTAGCGGATCCCTACGAGCAGTACTTC.

In this sample, this clonotype turned up many times. The chain couples TRBV12-3 or TRBV12-4 to TRBJ1-2; 10 nucleotides agree with TRBD1. This CDR3 region has 16 residues. The V gene end was trimmed by 5 bases and the J gene end by 8 bases; junction bases not matched to a gene: 14. CDR3 sequence reads: CASSPFRDRGEEGYTF. The DNA of the CDR3 is TGTGCCAGCAGTCCTTTCCGGGACAGGGGAGAGGAAGGCTACACCTTC.

The V and J genes are TRBV6-5 and TRBJ2-7; 11 bases fit TRBD1. The germline V gene has CDR1 MNHEY and CDR2 SVGAGI. Trimming at V came to 0 bases and at J to 3 bases, leaving 7 bases not matched to a gene. The CDR3 totals 17 residues. CDR3 loop: CASSYSGTGTGGYEQYF. Here the CDR3 DNA reads TGTGCCAGCAGTTACTCAGGAACCGGGACAGGGGGCTACGAGCAGTACTTC.

This clonotype was seen ten or more times. V is TRBV7-3 and J is TRBJ1-1; no firm D call. In germline, CDR1 is SGHTA, CDR2 FQGTGA. This CDR3 region has 12 residues. The ends were cut back, 7 bases at V and 1 base at J, with 7 bases in the middle. The CDR3 here is CASKAQNTEAFF. The DNA of the CDR3 is TGTGCCAGCAAGGCACAGAACACTGAAGCTTTCTTT.

This clonotype was observed many times. The chain joins TRBV6-2 or TRBV6-3 to TRBJ2-1, with TRBD1 as a possible D gene (6 bases). Trimming cost V 0 bases and J 3 bases, with 12 bases left between them. This CDR3 has 16 residues. Germline values: CDR1 MNHEY, CDR2 SVGEGT. CDR3 amino acids: CASSYSPGDLYNEQFF. CDR3 bases: TGTGCCAGCAGTTACTCCCCAGGGGACCTCTACAATGAGCAGTTCTTC.

This clonotype has at least ten counts. The chain is built from TRBV7-6 and TRBJ1-1, with D unclear. V was pared by 1 base and J by 1 base, with 7 bases between. The CDR3 has 14 residues. The germline gives CDR1 SGHVS, CDR2 FNYEAQ. The CDR3 spells CASSLGQSNTEAFF. The CDR3 bases are TGTGCCAGCAGCTTAGGGCAGTCGAACACTGAAGCTTTCTTT.

This clonotype showed up many times. CDR3 DNA: TGTGCCAGCTCACCACCGGACCGCACAGATACGCAGTATTTT. The encoded protein is CASSPPDRTDTQYF. V gene TRBV18 combines with J gene TRBJ2-3; D not resolved. The CDR3 runs to 14 residues. V dropped 0 bases and J dropped 1 base, with 5 bases sitting between them. Germline-derived CDR1 and CDR2 are KGHSH and LQKENI. The full variable domain, with the rest looked up from reference TRBV18 and TRBJ2-3, is NAGVMQNPRHLVRRRGQEARLRCSPMKGHSHVYWYRQLPEEGLKFMVYLQKENIIDESGMPKERFSAEFPKEGPSILRIQQVVRGDSAAYFCASSPPDRTDTQYFGPGTRLTVL.

The chain carries TRBV4-3 and TRBJ1-1; the match to TRBD1 covers 8 bases. Germline V gene data show CDR1 as LGHNA and CDR2 as YSLEER. The trim removed 3 bases at V and 2 bases at J, leaving 5 bases unmatched. CDR3 length: 15 residues. The CDR3 bases are TGCGCCAGCAGCCAGGAAGACAGGGGCAACACTGAAGCTTTCTTT. Translated: CASSQEDRGNTEAFF.

This clonotype was observed many times. The chain carries TRBV18 and TRBJ1-2; a weak D match, TRBD1 (6 bases). The CDR3 has 16 residues. The germline V gene encodes CDR1 KGHSH and CDR2 LQKENI. V shed 3 bases and J shed 8 bases, with 22 bases lying between them. CDR3 protein: CASSPRHLTGQKGYTF. The CDR3 DNA reads TGTGCCAGCTCACCTAGACACTTAACCGGACAGAAAGGCTACACCTTC.

This clonotype was recorded at least ten times. The genes are TRBV5-1 and TRBJ2-1; 7 positions match TRBD1. CDR1 and CDR2 (germline): SGHRS, YFSETQ. The CDR3 is 15 residues long. The ends lost 4 bases at V and 7 bases at J; junction bases unmatched: 11. CDR3 residues: CASSSTGDLGNEQFF. For the CDR3, the DNA is TGCGCCAGCAGCAGTACAGGGGACCTTGGGAATGAGCAGTTCTTC.

The chain joins TRBV7-6 to TRBJ1-1, with TRBD1 as a possible D gene (6 bases). The CDR3 runs to 15 residues. Trimming stripped 5 bases from V and 0 bases from J, with 13 bases between. Looked up from germline, CDR1 is SGHVS and CDR2 is FNYEAQ. The CDR3 loop is CASSPRTDMNTEAFF. DNA of the CDR3: TGTGCCAGCAGCCCTAGGACAGACATGAACACTGAAGCTTTCTTT. Variable domain in full (rest from reference TRBV7-6 and TRBJ1-1): GAGVSQSPRYKVTKRGQDVALRCDPISGHVSLYWYRQALGQGPEFLTYFNYEAQQDKSGLPNDRFSAERPEGSISTLTIQRTEQRDSAMYRCASSPRTDMNTEAFFGQGTRLTVV.

This clonotype was observed at least ten times. The rearrangement joins TRBV7-9 to TRBJ2-3; D ambiguous. Trimming removed 4 bases from V and 2 bases from J, with 10 bases in between. The CDR3 has 14 residues. Per the germline V gene, CDR1 is SEHNR and CDR2 is FQNEAQ (reference sequence). The CDR3 DNA follows: TGTGCCAGCAGCTCCATAACGCTCACAGATACGCAGTATTTT. Amino acids: CASSSITLTDTQYF.